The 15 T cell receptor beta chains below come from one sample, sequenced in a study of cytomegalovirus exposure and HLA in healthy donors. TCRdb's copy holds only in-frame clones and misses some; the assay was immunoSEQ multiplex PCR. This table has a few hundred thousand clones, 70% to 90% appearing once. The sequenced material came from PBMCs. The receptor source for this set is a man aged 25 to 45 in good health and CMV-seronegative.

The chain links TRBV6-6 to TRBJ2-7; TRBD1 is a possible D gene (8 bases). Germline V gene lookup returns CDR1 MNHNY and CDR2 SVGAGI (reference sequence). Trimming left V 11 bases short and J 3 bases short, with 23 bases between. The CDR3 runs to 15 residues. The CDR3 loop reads CASATGGGGLYEQYF. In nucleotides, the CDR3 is TGTGCCTCAGCAACAGGGGGAGGGGGCCTCTACGAGCAGTACTTC.

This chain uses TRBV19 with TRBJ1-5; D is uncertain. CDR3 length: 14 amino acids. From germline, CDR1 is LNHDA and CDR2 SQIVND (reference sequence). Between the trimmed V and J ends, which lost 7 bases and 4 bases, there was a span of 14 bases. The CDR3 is CASTTGRVNQPQHF. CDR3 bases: TGTGCCAGTACCACGGGGAGGGTTAATCAGCCCCAGCATTTT.

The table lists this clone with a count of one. CDR3 residues: CASRAQGSGEKLFF. DNA for the CDR3: TGCGCCAGCAGGGCACAGGGGTCTGGGGAAAAACTGTTTTTT. The chain couples TRBV10-2 to TRBJ1-4; 7 bases fit TRBD1. V lost 6 bases to trimming and J lost 8 bases; unmatched junction nucleotides: 9. The CDR3 runs 14 residues. Germline lookup yields CDR1 WSHSY and CDR2 SAAADI.

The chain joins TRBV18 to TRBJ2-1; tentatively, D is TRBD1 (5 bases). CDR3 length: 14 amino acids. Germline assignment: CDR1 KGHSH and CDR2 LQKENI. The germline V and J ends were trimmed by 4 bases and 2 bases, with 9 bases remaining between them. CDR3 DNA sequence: TGTGCCAGCTCACGGACGGACACCTACAATGAGCAGTTCTTC. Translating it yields CASSRTDTYNEQFF.

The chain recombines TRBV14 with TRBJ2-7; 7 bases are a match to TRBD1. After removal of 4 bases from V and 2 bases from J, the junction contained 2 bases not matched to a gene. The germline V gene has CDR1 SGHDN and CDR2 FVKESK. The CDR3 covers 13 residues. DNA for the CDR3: TGTGCCAGCAGCCCCGGGACAGCCTACGAGCAGTACTTC. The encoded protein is CASSPGTAYEQYF.

CDR3 amino acids: CAISESQVGETQYF. The CDR3 coding sequence is TGTGCCATCAGTGAGTCACAGGTCGGGGAGACCCAGTACTTC. The chain couples TRBV10-3 to TRBJ2-5; tentatively, D is TRBD1 (5 bases). Trimming removed 0 bases at V and 5 bases at J, with 10 bases between. The CDR3 extends over 14 amino acids. In germline, CDR1 is ENHRY, CDR2 SYGVKD.

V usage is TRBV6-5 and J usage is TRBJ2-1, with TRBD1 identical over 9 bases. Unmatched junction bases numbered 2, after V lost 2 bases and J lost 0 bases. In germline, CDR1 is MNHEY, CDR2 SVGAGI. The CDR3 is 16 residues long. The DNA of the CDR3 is TGTGCCAGCAGTTACACAGGGGGCTACTCCTACAATGAGCAGTTCTTC. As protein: CASSYTGGYSYNEQFF.

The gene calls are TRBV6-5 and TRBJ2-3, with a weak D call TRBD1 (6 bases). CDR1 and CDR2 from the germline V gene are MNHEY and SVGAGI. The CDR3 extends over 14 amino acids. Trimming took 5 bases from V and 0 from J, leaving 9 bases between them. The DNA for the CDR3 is TGTGCCAGCAGTCAGACAGGAAGCACAGATACGCAGTATTTT. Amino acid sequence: CASSQTGSTDTQYF.

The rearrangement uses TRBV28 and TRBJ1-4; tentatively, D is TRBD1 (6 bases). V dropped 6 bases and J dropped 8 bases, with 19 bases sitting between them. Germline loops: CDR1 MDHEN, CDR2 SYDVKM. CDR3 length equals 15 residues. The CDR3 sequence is CASSRGGGGFEKLFF. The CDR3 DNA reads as TGTGCCAGCAGCCGAGGGGGGGGAGGGTTCGAAAAACTGTTTTTT.

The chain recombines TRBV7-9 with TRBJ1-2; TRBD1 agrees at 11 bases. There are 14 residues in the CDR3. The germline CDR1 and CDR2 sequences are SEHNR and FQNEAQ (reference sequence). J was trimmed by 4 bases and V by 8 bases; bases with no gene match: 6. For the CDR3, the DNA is TGTGCCAGCCCCCCCGGGACAGGGGGCTATGGCTACACCTTC. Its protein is CASPPGTGGYGYTF.

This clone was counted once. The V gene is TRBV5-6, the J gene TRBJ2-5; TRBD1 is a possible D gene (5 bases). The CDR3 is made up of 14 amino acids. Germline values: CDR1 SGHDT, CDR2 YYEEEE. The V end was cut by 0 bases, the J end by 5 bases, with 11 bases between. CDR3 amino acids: CASSLAQGMETQYF. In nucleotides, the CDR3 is TGTGCCAGCAGCTTGGCTCAGGGAATGGAGACCCAGTACTTC.

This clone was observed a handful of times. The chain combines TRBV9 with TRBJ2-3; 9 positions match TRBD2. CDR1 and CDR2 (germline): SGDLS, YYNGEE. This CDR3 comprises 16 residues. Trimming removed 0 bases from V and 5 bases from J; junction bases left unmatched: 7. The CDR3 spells CASSVGWRGGQDTQYF. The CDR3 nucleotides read TGTGCCAGCAGCGTAGGGTGGCGGGGGGGCCAAGATACGCAGTATTTT.

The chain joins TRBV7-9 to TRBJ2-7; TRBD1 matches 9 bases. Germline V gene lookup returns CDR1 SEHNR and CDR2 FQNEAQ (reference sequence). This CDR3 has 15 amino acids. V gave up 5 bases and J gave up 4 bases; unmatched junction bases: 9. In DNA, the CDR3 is TGTGCCAGCAGCGAATTCGACAGGGGGGATTACGAGCAGTACTTC. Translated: CASSEFDRGDYEQYF.

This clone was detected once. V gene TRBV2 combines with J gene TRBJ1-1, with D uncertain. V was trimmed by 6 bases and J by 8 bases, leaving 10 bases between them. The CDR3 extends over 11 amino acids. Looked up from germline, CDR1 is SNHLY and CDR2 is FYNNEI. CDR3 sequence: CASSREPEAFF. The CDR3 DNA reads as TGTGCCAGCAGCCGGGAACCCGAAGCTTTCTTT.

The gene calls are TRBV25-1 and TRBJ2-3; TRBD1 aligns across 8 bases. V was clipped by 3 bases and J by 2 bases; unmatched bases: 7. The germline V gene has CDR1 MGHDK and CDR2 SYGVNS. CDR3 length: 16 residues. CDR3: CASSDRTGLHTDTQYF. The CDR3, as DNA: TGTGCCAGCAGTGACCGGACAGGGTTACACACAGATACGCAGTATTTT.